The clone carrying this TCR beta chain was observed many times. CDR3 length equals 13 residues. Trimming shortened V by 5 bases and J by 8 bases, and 13 bases separated the two germline ends. Per the germline V gene, CDR1 is SGHTA and CDR2 is FQGNSA. Previously described methods and listed TCR primers were used for bulk TCR libraries. TCRdb re-analysed the PCR reads in MiXCR, keeping a single row per CDR3 protein. The sample records 600,000 to 650,000 distinct CDR3 sequences, 20% being singletons. The record originates from a study of molecular identifiers for immune sequencing clone quantification. Using a CD8+CD4-CCR7+CD45RA+ phenotype, naive CD8 T cells were sorted.

This rearrangement joins TRBV7-2 to TRBJ2-1; D unclear. The sequenced sample consisted of naive CD8+ T cells from blood, with Jurkat cell RNA spiked in. The subset: FACS-sorted CD8+CD4-CCR7+CD45RA+ naive T cells. This receptor was obtained from a human donor in good health. Some libraries in this study had Jurkat cell RNA spiked in. The DNA for the CDR3 is TGTGCCAGCAGCCCTCACTCCGAGGATGAGCAGTTCTTC. Translated: CASSPHSEDEQFF.